This entry concerns a single T cell receptor beta chain. As yet, its antigen is unknown. The data belong to a study of shared clonotypes between healthy human individuals. Study-wide points: Against clonotypes common to all four donors, non-shared ones had lower generation probabilities.

The protocol was immunoSEQ multiplex PCR, while the TCRdb copy is restricted to in-frame clones and leaves out a portion. Altogether hundreds of thousands of clones are present, approximately 96% being singletons, with the ten largest covering around 0.1%. Germline V lookup: CDR1 SGDLS, CDR2 YYNGEE. CDR3 length: 15 residues. Trimming left V 3 bases short and J 6 bases short, with 17 bases between. Naive CD8 cells were CD45RO-negative, positively selected for CCR7, excluding terminally differentiated effector memory CD45RA+ cells. The TCR originated in a young woman in good health. Sequenced: naive CD8+ T cells sorted from blood. The chain links TRBV9 to TRBJ2-3; TRBD2 might be the D (5 bases). The CDR3 nucleotides are TGTGCCAGCAGCGAAACCGTGGGGAGCTTGGATACGCAGTATTTT. It yields the protein CASSETVGSLDTQYF.